These T cell receptor beta chains were read from a single sample in a study of cytomegalovirus exposure and HLA in healthy donors. Libraries were prepared by immunoSEQ multiplex PCR; TCRdb keeps only in-frame clonotypes and omits some of them. Of more than 90,000 clones in the sample, over 60% were seen once. Sequences were obtained from PBMCs. These receptors were collected from a man aged 30 to 39 in good health and CMV-seropositive. Both conserved end residues are part of each CDR3. Each record gives: V gene, J gene, D gene, clone size, CDR3 DNA, CDR3 protein. D genes are given only for firm matches. Where a row states a size, it is once, few, many or the class of an expanded clone; other rows omit it.

V gene: TRBV7-9; J gene: TRBJ2-7; D gene: NA; clone size: NA; CDR3 DNA: TGTGCCAGCAGCCCTGGACTGTTTACCTACGAGCAGTACTTC; CDR3 protein: CASSPGLFTYEQYF
V gene: TRBV28; J gene: TRBJ1-4; D gene: NA; clone size: once; CDR3 DNA: TGTGCCAGCAGGGGAGGGGATTTGGGGGCGGGAGAAAAACTGTTTTTT; CDR3 protein: CASRGGDLGAGEKLFF
V gene: TRBV30; J gene: TRBJ2-7; D gene: TRBD1; clone size: once; CDR3 DNA: TGTGCCGGGCAGGGGGTCTCCTACGAGCAGTACTTC; CDR3 protein: CAGQGVSYEQYF
V gene: TRBV11-2; J gene: TRBJ1-5; D gene: TRBD1; clone size: once; CDR3 DNA: TGTGCCAGCAGCTTACAGGGGGCGGTCAATCAGCCCCAGCATTTT; CDR3 protein: CASSLQGAVNQPQHF
V gene: TRBV10-1; J gene: TRBJ1-2; D gene: NA; clone size: few; CDR3 DNA: TGCGCCAGCAGCGCTACAGTTAACTATGGCTACACCTTC; CDR3 protein: CASSATVNYGYTF
V gene: TRBV6-1; J gene: TRBJ2-5; D gene: TRBD1; clone size: NA; CDR3 DNA: TGTGCCAGCAGTGGGACAGGGAGCGAGACCCAGTACTTC; CDR3 protein: CASSGTGSETQYF
V gene: TRBV5-6; J gene: TRBJ1-3; D gene: NA; clone size: NA; CDR3 DNA: TGTGCCAGCAGCTCCCGGGACACTTCTGGAAACACCATATATTTT; CDR3 protein: CASSSRDTSGNTIYF
V gene: TRBV6-1; J gene: TRBJ1-5; D gene: NA; clone size: NA; CDR3 DNA: TGTGCCAGCAAGCCCCGCAGGGCGAATCAGCCCCAGCATTTT; CDR3 protein: CASKPRRANQPQHF
V gene: TRBV5-1; J gene: TRBJ2-5; D gene: TRBD2; clone size: NA; CDR3 DNA: TGCGCCAGCAGCTCGGGACTAGCGGGGGGGCGGGAAGAGACCCAGTACTTC; CDR3 protein: CASSSGLAGGREETQYF
V gene: TRBV10-1; J gene: TRBJ1-3; D gene: TRBD1; clone size: NA; CDR3 DNA: TGCGCCGCCGCCGGGACAGATGGAAACACCATATATTTT; CDR3 protein: CAAAGTDGNTIYF
V gene: TRBV19; J gene: TRBJ1-6; D gene: NA; clone size: NA; CDR3 DNA: TGTGCCAGTAGTCGCGCAGGGGCATATAATTCACCCCTCCACTTT; CDR3 protein: CASSRAGAYNSPLHF
V gene: TRBV18; J gene: TRBJ1-2; D gene: NA; clone size: NA; CDR3 DNA: TGTGCCAGCTCACCAAGGGCAGGGGAGAGGGGCTACACCTTC; CDR3 protein: CASSPRAGERGYTF
V gene: TRBV4-2; J gene: TRBJ1-6; D gene: NA; clone size: NA; CDR3 DNA: TGTGCCAGCAGCCAAGACCTCCTTGGCAATTCACCCCTCCACTTT; CDR3 protein: CASSQDLLGNSPLHF
V gene: TRBV5-1; J gene: TRBJ2-3; D gene: NA; clone size: once; CDR3 DNA: TGCGCCAGCAGCTTCCGTCGGACAGCCCCAGATACGCAGTATTTT; CDR3 protein: CASSFRRTAPDTQYF
V gene: TRBV28; J gene: TRBJ2-5; D gene: TRBD2; clone size: few; CDR3 DNA: TGTGCCAGCAGCACAGGGGGACTAGCGGGGCGCTTACAAGAGACCCAGTACTTC; CDR3 protein: CASSTGGLAGRLQETQYF
V gene: TRBV9; J gene: TRBJ2-5; D gene: TRBD2; clone size: once; CDR3 DNA: TGTGCCAGCAGCGTAGGAGGCGGGGGGGAAGAGACCCAGTACTTC; CDR3 protein: CASSVGGGGEETQYF
V gene: TRBV5-4; J gene: TRBJ2-5; D gene: TRBD2; clone size: NA; CDR3 DNA: TGTGCCAGCAGCAAGACTAGCGGGGGGTTACAAGAGACCCAGTACTTC; CDR3 protein: CASSKTSGGLQETQYF
V gene: TRBV4-1; J gene: TRBJ2-1; D gene: TRBD1; clone size: few; CDR3 DNA: TGCGCCAGCAGCAGGCAGGGGGCCGGTGCCTTAATCCAATACAATGAGCAGTTCTTC; CDR3 protein: CASSRQGAGALIQYNEQFF
V gene: TRBV7-3; J gene: TRBJ2-7; D gene: NA; clone size: few; CDR3 DNA: TGTGCCAGCAGCTCAACCCCGGGTCGAGAGCAGTACTTC; CDR3 protein: CASSSTPGREQYF